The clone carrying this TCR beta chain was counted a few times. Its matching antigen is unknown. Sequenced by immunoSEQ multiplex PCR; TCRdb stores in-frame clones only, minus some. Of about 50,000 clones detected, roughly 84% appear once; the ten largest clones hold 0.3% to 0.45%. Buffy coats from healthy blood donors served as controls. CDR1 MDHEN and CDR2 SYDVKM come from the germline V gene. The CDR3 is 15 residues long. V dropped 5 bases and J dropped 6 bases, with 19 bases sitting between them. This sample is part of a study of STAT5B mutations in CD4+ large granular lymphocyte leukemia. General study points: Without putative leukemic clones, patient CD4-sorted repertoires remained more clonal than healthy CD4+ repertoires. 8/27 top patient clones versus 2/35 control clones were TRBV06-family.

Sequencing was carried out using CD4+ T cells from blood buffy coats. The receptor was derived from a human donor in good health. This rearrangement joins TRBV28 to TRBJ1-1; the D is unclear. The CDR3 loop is CASSTLRRVQAEAFF. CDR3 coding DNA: TGTGCCAGCAGTACCCTTCGAAGGGTTCAGGCTGAAGCTTTCTTT.